This TCR beta chain was captured by sequencing in a study of T cells in Graves' hyperthyroidism and ophthalmopathy. Template material for amplifying TCR beta CDR3 regions consisted of RNA transcripts. The study used the HTBI primer set for a first-round RT-PCR of the TCR CDR3. Using its own MiXCR run on the multiplex PCR reads, TCRdb lists one record per CDR3 protein. In the table there are 450,000 to 700,000 distinct CDR3 sequences, about 45% of which are singletons. Whole-study results and caveats: In validation, the model predicted ophthalmopathy. These predictions came a median about 6.5 months before onset. Most thyroid clonotypes with frequency above 0.001 were detected in blood.

A note on this clonotype: Its antigen is as yet unknown.

Not enrolled were patients with uncontrolled infection, other autoimmune disease, pregnancy or lactation. Together with thyroid ultrasound, orbital computed tomography, serum thyroxine and TRAb, clinical symptoms were used for diagnoses. Germline V gene sequence: CDR1 LNHDA, CDR2 SQIVND (reference sequence). V lost 6 bases to trimming and J lost 6 bases, with 11 bases between them. The CDR3 is made up of 12 amino acids. The rearrangement links TRBV19 to TRBJ1-2; weak D call: TRBD1 (5 bases). Sequencing was carried out using peripheral blood or thyroid tissue (not recorded which). The TCR comes from an adult woman with Graves' disease, either hyperthyroidism or ophthalmopathy (not recorded which). The CDR3 here is CASRDGTHGYTF. Written as DNA, the CDR3 is TGTGCCAGTAGGGACGGGACCCATGGCTACACCTTC. Combining the CDR3 with reference TRBV19 and TRBJ1-2 gives the whole variable domain DGGITQSPKYLFRKEGQNVTLSCEQNLNHDAMYWYRQDPGQGLRLIYYSQIVNDFQKGDIAEGYSVSREKKESFPLTVTSAQKNPTAFYLCASRDGTHGYTFGSGTRLTVV.